This T cell receptor (beta chain) was identified in a study of T cell responses to AZD1222 COVID-19 vaccine. CDR1 and CDR2 from the germline V gene are SGHRS and YFSETQ. Deletions cut 1 base from V and 0 bases from J, with 9 bases between. The CDR3 covers 15 residues. Generated by immunoSEQ multiplex PCR, the TCRdb table keeps only in-frame clones and is missing some. The table shows 100,000 to 130,000 clones, with around 91% occurring only once. Details on this clone: Its antigen is undetermined.

Study outcomes and limitations: Spike-specific TCRs gained breadth and depth after people received two AZD1222 doses.

The source of this sequence is an adult in good health. The input for sequencing was peripheral blood, taken on day 0 of AZD1222 vaccination. This sequence joins TRBV5-1 and TRBJ2-3; D may be TRBD1 (5 bases). As DNA, the CDR3 is TGCGCCAGCAGCTTGCTTCAGGGAAGCACAGATACGCAGTATTTT. Translated, it gives CASSLLQGSTDTQYF. Full variable domain (remainder filled in from reference TRBV5-1 and TRBJ2-3): KAGVTQTPRYLIKTRGQQVTLSCSPISGHRSVSWYQQTPGQGLQFLFEYFSETQRNKGNFPGRFSGRQFSNSRSEMNVSTLELGDSALYLCASSLLQGSTDTQYFGPGTRLTVL.